This passage covers 28 T cell receptor beta chains from one sample sequenced in a study of blood T cells in healthy people across ages. Together with a sample-barcoded 5' primer, a J-beta primer mix was included in a second PCR lasting roughly 6 to 12 cycles. TCRdb redid the calling of the 5' RACE reads with MiXCR, one entry per CDR3 protein. The sample has about 1.7 million distinct CDR3 sequences; approximately 30% are singletons. Sequenced sample: blood. The receptors derive from a woman in her twenties or thirties in good health.

This clonotype was counted at least ten times. V and J are TRBV7-9 and TRBJ2-5, with TRBD1 matching over 8 bases. Per the germline V gene, CDR1 is SEHNR and CDR2 is FQNEAQ (reference sequence). V was clipped by 2 bases and J by 5 bases; unmatched bases: 4. The CDR3 is 14 residues long. CDR3 DNA sequence: TGTGCCAGCAGCTTATCGACAGGGGAGGAGACCCAGTACTTC. It is translated as CASSLSTGEETQYF.

This clonotype was seen a handful of times. The chain has TRBV9 and TRBJ2-1; TRBD2 matches at 7 bases. The V gene's germline CDR1 is SGDLS and CDR2 YYNGEE. V was pared by 3 bases and J by 8 bases, with 8 bases of the junction left unmatched. CDR3 length: 14 residues. CDR3 DNA sequence: TGTGCCAGCAGCGCTCGCCGGGGAGGGGATGAGCAGTTCTTC. As protein: CASSARRGGDEQFF.

There are a few counts of this clonotype. This chain connects TRBV5-1 to TRBJ2-2, with 12 bases that match TRBD2. This CDR3 contains 14 residues. V was clipped by 6 bases and J by 7 bases; unmatched bases: 4. Germline V gives CDR1 SGHRS, CDR2 YFSETQ. CDR3 in amino acids: CASKRTSGDGELFF. The CDR3 coding sequence is TGCGCCAGCAAAAGGACTAGCGGGGACGGGGAGCTGTTTTTT.

The V and J genes are TRBV11-2 and TRBJ1-2; 8 bases line up with TRBD1. The V segment lost 2 bases and the J segment 10 bases; nucleotides outside the gene matches: 6. The CDR3 contains 13 residues. Looked up from germline, CDR1 is SGHAT and CDR2 is FQNNGV. The DNA of the CDR3 is TGTGCCAGCAGCTTATCGGCAGGGGGCTTCTACACCTTC. Translated, it gives CASSLSAGGFYTF.

This clonotype occurred many times. This rearrangement joins TRBV20-1 to TRBJ2-7; 7 positions match TRBD2. The CDR3 is 15 amino acids. Germline trimming cut 2 bases from V and 3 bases from J; bases unmatched to any gene: 10. CDR1 is DFQATT and CDR2 is SNEGSKA in the germline V gene (reference sequence). The CDR3 DNA reads as TGCAGTGCTAGACGGGACCGCGGGAGCCTCTACGAGCAGTACTTC. It specifies CSARRDRGSLYEQYF.

The chain links TRBV29-1 to TRBJ1-4, with D uncertain. Germline assignment: CDR1 SQVTM and CDR2 ANQGSEA. V was shortened by 3 bases and J by 8 bases, with 10 bases between the two germline ends. The CDR3 has 12 amino acids. CDR3 sequence reads: CSVDWENEKLFF. CDR3 in DNA: TGCAGCGTTGATTGGGAGAACGAAAAACTGTTTTTT. Using reference TRBV29-1 and TRBJ1-4 for the parts outside the CDR3, the full variable domain is SAVISQKPSRDICQRGTSLTIQCQVDSQVTMMFWYRQQPGQSLTLIATANQGSEATYESGFVIDKFPISRPNLTFSTLTVSNMSPEDSSIYLCSVDWENEKLFFGSGTQLSVL.

The chain links TRBV4-3 to TRBJ2-1; 10 bases fit TRBD2. The J call is in doubt because the DNA end fits TRBJ2-7 better. Germline V gene data show CDR1 as LGHNA and CDR2 as YSLEER. The CDR3 has 19 amino acids. The CDR3 region is CASSPSPGLAGDSYNEQYF. The DNA of the CDR3 is TGCGCCAGCAGCCCGTCACCCGGGCTAGCGGGAGACTCCTACAATGAGCAGTACTTC.

As concerns this clonotype: A clone one base away is much larger, so this may be a read error. The chain is built from TRBV29-1 and TRBJ2-1; 12 nucleotides match TRBD2. Germline loops: CDR1 SQVTM, CDR2 ANQGSEA. The CDR3 is 11 residues long. Written as DNA, the CDR3 is TGTGCTCGGACTAGCGGGGAAGAGCTGTTCTTC. Translating it yields CARTSGEELFF.

Concerning this clonotype: The junction does not match germline at one end; this may be a read error. The chain couples TRBV7-9 to TRBJ2-1; D is possibly TRBD2 (6 bases). CDR3 length equals 14 residues. Germline CDR1 reads SEHNR; CDR2 reads FQNEAQ (reference sequence). The CDR3 DNA follows: TGTGCCAACAGCGGAGAAGCTACCCGGGAGGAGCAGTTCTTC. This encodes CANSGEATREEQFF. Drawing the rest from reference TRBV7-9 and TRBJ2-1, the complete variable domain is DTGVSQNPRHKITKRGQNVTFRCDPISEHNRLYWYRQTLGQGPEFLTYFQNEAQLEKSRLLSDRFSAERPKGSFSTLEIQRTEQGDSAMYLCANSGEATREEQFFGPGTRLTVL.

This clonotype was found a few times. The chain joins TRBV30 to TRBJ2-3; possibly TRBD2 for D (7 bases). The CDR3 is 16 amino acids. The germline V gene has CDR1 GTSNPN and CDR2 SVGIG (reference sequence). V was cut by 3 bases and J by 8 bases, with 24 bases left in between. CDR3 coding DNA: TGTGCCTGGAGCGCCTCTCGCGGGGGCGACGGTCGTACGCAGTATTTT. Its protein is CAWSASRGGDGRTQYF.

This clonotype was recorded at least ten times. The rearrangement links TRBV12-3 or TRBV12-4 to TRBJ2-6; no definite D call. V lost 6 bases, J lost 0 bases, and 9 bases lay in between. The CDR3 has 15 residues. Here the CDR3 DNA reads TGTGCCAGCAGCCGATTCCGCTCTGGGGCCAACGTCCTGACTTTC. Translated, it gives CASSRFRSGANVLTF.

The sample holds a few counts of this clonotype. The J gene is TRBJ2-1, the V gene TRBV6-2 or TRBV6-3; D is uncertain. The germline gives CDR1 MNHEY, CDR2 SVGEGT. Trimming took off 0 bases at V and 11 bases at J, with 11 bases between the two ends. This CDR3 comprises 13 residues. The CDR3 region is CASSYSARHQQFF. In DNA form, the CDR3 reads TGTGCCAGCAGTTACTCGGCCCGCCACCAGCAGTTCTTC.

V is TRBV20-1 and J is TRBJ2-1; D ambiguous. The CDR3 runs 12 residues. Germline V gene data show CDR1 as DFQATT and CDR2 as SNEGSKA (reference sequence). Trimming stripped 0 bases from V and 8 bases from J, with 8 bases between. The CDR3 region has the DNA TGCAGTGCTAGAGATCGCCGGGATGAGCAGTTCTTC. This translates into CSARDRRDEQFF.

In its sample, this clonotype was seen once. This sequence may be a read error, since a much larger clone differs from it by one base. The chain combines TRBV10-3 with TRBJ2-5; D not certain. Germline CDR1 reads ENHRY; CDR2 reads SYGVKD. This CDR3 is 13 amino acids long. CDR3 coding DNA: TGTGCCATCAGTGGGTCCACTCAAGGGACCCAGTACTTC. Translating it yields CAISGSTQGTQYF.

This clonotype has a handful of counts. This chain joins TRBV21-1 and TRBJ2-1; TRBD2, the D gene given by the table, was not confirmed from the DNA. TRBV21-1 corresponds to a pseudogene. The CDR3 has 11 residues. As DNA, the CDR3 is TGTGCCAGCACCAAGGGAGATGAGCAGTTCTTC. It specifies CASTKGDEQFF.

The J gene is TRBJ1-2, the V gene TRBV27, with D tentatively TRBD1 (5 bases). V was pared by 8 bases and J by 0 bases, with 19 bases between. CDR3 size: 16 residues. Germline lookup yields CDR1 MNHEY and CDR2 SMNVEV (reference sequence). CDR3 sequence (DNA): TGTGCCAGCTGCCCGACGGGGACCGAAGCTAACTATGGCTACACCTTC. Its protein product is CASCPTGTEANYGYTF.

In its sample, this clonotype was seen a few times. The CDR3: CASSSRQGQWAGANVLTF. DNA of the CDR3: TGTGCCAGCAGCTCTAGACAGGGGCAGTGGGCTGGGGCCAACGTCCTGACTTTC. J is TRBJ2-6 and V is TRBV7-2, with 8 nucleotides matching TRBD1. The V and J ends lost 4 bases and 2 bases, in that order; junction bases with no gene match: 10. The CDR3 consists of 18 residues. Germline V CDR1 and CDR2: SGHTA, FQGNSA. The whole variable domain, filled in from reference TRBV7-2 and TRBJ2-6, reads GAGVSQSPSNKVTEKGKDVELRCDPISGHTALYWYRQSLGQGLEFLIYFQGNSAPDKSGLPSDRFSAERTGGSVSTLTIQRTQQEDSAVYLCASSSRQGQWAGANVLTFGAGSRLTVL.

In this sample, this clonotype turned up a few times. This rearrangement joins TRBV29-1 to TRBJ2-3; 7 nucleotides line up with TRBD2. CDR1 is SQVTM, CDR2 ANQGSEA, per germline. The CDR3 extends over 13 amino acids. J lost 3 bases, V lost 7 bases, and 7 bases had no gene match. DNA of the CDR3: TGCAGCGCTGCGGGACTACCAACAGATACGCAGTATTTT. Residues: CSAAGLPTDTQYF.

This clonotype was recorded many times. CDR3 DNA sequence: TGCGCCAGCAGCTCGGACTTTCACGAGCAGTACTTC. This sequence encodes CASSSDFHEQYF. This sequence joins TRBV5-1 and TRBJ2-7; D might be TRBD2 (5 bases). This CDR3 is built from 12 residues. Trimming shortened V by 3 bases and J by 5 bases, and 9 bases separated the two germline ends. Germline-derived CDR1 and CDR2 are SGHRS and YFSETQ.

This clonotype was counted ten times or more. The chain employs TRBV4-1 and TRBJ2-5, with 7 positions matching TRBD2. Germline V CDR1 and CDR2: MGHRA, YSYEKL. The CDR3 has 13 residues. After removal of 5 bases from V and 3 bases from J, the junction contained 3 bases not matched to a gene. The CDR3 coding sequence is TGCGCCAGCAGCGACCGGGAGGAAGAGACCCAGTACTTC. This gives the protein CASSDREEETQYF.

This clonotype was seen a handful of times. This chain uses TRBV12-3 or TRBV12-4 with TRBJ1-5; TRBD1 is a possible D gene (5 bases). Trimming stripped 5 bases from V and 2 bases from J, with 10 bases between. The CDR3 sequence is 14 residues long. CDR3 coding DNA: TGTGCCAGCAGTCGGGCACAGGGCAATCAGCCCCAGCATTTT. As protein: CASSRAQGNQPQHF.

This clonotype was seen a handful of times. V usage is TRBV10-3 and J usage is TRBJ2-7, with 12 bases fitting TRBD2. Unmatched junction bases numbered 22, after V lost 8 bases and J lost 5 bases. This CDR3 spans 19 amino acids. CDR1 is ENHRY, CDR2 SYGVKD, per germline. Here the CDR3 DNA reads TGTGCCATCCAAACCCGCGGGACTAGCGGGTCTACGGGGAACCACGAGCAGTACTTC. Its protein is CAIQTRGTSGSTGNHEQYF.

This clonotype has only a few counts. The genes are TRBV28 and TRBJ2-4, with D perhaps assigned TRBD1 or TRBD2 (5 bases each). The CDR3 spans 14 residues. Trimming removed 11 bases from V and 0 bases from J, with 14 bases in between. Germline V gene data show CDR1 as MDHEN and CDR2 as SYDVKM. The CDR3 protein is CAAGHGTAKNIQYF. CDR3 DNA: TGTGCCGCCGGGCACGGGACAGCCAAAAACATTCAGTACTTC.

This sequence joins TRBV12-3 or TRBV12-4 and TRBJ2-3; D is undetermined. This CDR3 has 17 residues. The V end lost 4 bases, the J end lost 3 bases, and 20 bases lay between the germline ends. This chain's CDR3 is CASSSNPTTTRTDTQYF. The CDR3 DNA follows: TGTGCCAGCAGTTCCAACCCCACTACGACAAGGACAGATACGCAGTATTTT.

The gene calls are TRBV7-9 and TRBJ2-1; perhaps D is TRBD1 or TRBD2 (5 bases each). The CDR3 spans 16 residues. V lost 6 bases and J lost 6, with 21 bases in between. Germline values: CDR1 SEHNR, CDR2 FQNEAQ (reference sequence). The CDR3 sequence: CASSSPTAGTLNEQFF. In nucleotides, the CDR3 is TGTGCCAGCAGTTCTCCCACCGCCGGGACCCTCAATGAGCAGTTCTTC.

V is TRBV15 and J is TRBJ1-2; no definite D call. The length of the CDR3 is 14 residues. From germline, CDR1 is LNHNV and CDR2 YYDKDF (reference sequence). Trimming stripped 0 bases from V and 4 bases from J, with 9 bases between. CDR3 loop: CATSREGRAYGYTF. The CDR3 region has the DNA TGTGCCACCAGCAGAGAAGGGAGGGCCTATGGCTACACCTTC.

The V gene is TRBV14, the J gene TRBJ1-1; no reliable D call. V lost 5 bases and J lost 1, with 11 bases in between. Germline lookup yields CDR1 SGHDN and CDR2 FVKESK. This CDR3 comprises 14 residues. CDR3 nucleotides: TGTGCCAGCAGCAAGCTCGGGTCGAACACTGAAGCTTTCTTT. Translated: CASSKLGSNTEAFF.

This clonotype was picked up a small number of times. J is TRBJ2-5 and V is TRBV11-2; weak D call: TRBD2 (6 bases). CDR1 is SGHAT and CDR2 is FQNNGV in the germline V gene. The CDR3 extends over 17 amino acids. V was clipped by 0 bases and J by 1 base, with 15 bases between them. The CDR3 reads CASSLDSGRLLQETQYF. The CDR3 DNA is TGTGCCAGCAGCTTAGATAGCGGCAGACTCCTCCAAGAGACCCAGTACTTC.